This record covers a single T cell receptor (beta chain). Germline and junction disagree at one end, which may indicate a read error. This specimen comes from a study of blood T cells in healthy people across ages. PCR was performed a second time for about 6 to 12 cycles using a sample-barcoded 5' primer and a J-beta primer mix. TCRdb ran MiXCR on the 5' RACE reads and lists one entry per CDR3 protein. The sample has around 800,000 distinct CDR3 sequences; about 46% are singletons. The TCR originated in a man older than 75 in good health. Sequenced input: blood.

The CDR3 DNA reads as TGTGCCACCAGACAGGATAAGAACACTGGAGCTTTCTTT. Translation: CATRQDKNTGAFF. The chain couples TRBV24-1 to TRBJ1-1, with D perhaps TRBD1 (5 bases). The length of the CDR3 is 13 residues. The germline CDR1 and CDR2 sequences are KGHDR and SFDVKD.